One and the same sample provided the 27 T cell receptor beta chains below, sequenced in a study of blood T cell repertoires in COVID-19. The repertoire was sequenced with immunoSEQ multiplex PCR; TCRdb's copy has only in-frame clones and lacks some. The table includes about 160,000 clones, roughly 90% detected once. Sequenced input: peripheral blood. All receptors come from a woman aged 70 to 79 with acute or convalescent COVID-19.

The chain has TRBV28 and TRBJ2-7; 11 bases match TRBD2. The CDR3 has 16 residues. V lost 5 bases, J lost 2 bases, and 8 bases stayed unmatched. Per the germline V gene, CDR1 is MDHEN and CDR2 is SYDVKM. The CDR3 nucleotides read TGTGCCAGCAGTCGGGGACTAGCGGAATCAACCTACGAGCAGTACTTC. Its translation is CASSRGLAESTYEQYF.

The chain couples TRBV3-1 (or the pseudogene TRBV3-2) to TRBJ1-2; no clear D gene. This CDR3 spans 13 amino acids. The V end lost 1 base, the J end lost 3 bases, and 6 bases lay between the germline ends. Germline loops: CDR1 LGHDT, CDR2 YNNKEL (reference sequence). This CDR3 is CASSQVSYYGYTF. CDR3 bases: TGTGCCAGCAGCCAAGTGTCTTACTATGGCTACACCTTC.

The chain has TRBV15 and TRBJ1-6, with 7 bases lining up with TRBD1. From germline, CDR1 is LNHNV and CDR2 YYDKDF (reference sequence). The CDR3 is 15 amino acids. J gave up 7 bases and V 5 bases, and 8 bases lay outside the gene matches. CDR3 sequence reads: CATSPRQGDNSPLHF. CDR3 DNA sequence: TGTGCCACCAGCCCCAGACAGGGCGACAATTCACCCCTCCACTTT.

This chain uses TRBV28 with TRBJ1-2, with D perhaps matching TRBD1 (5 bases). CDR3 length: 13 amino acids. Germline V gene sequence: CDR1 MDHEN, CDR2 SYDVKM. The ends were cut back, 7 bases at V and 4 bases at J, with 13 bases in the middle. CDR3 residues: CASTKETGYGYTF. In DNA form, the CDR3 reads TGTGCCAGCACAAAGGAAACAGGCTATGGCTACACCTTC.

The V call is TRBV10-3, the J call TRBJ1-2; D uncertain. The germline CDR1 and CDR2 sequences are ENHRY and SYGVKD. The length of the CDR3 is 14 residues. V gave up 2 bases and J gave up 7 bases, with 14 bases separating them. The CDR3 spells CAISETSYSGGYTF. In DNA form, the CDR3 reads TGTGCCATCAGTGAGACGAGTTATAGTGGTGGCTACACCTTC.

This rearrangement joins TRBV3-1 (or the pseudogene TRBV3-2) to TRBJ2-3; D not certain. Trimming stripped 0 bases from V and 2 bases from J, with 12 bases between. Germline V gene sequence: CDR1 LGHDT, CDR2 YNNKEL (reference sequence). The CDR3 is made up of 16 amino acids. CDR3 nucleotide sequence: TGTGCCAGCAGCCAAGAATTAACCAGACTCACAGATACGCAGTATTTT. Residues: CASSQELTRLTDTQYF.

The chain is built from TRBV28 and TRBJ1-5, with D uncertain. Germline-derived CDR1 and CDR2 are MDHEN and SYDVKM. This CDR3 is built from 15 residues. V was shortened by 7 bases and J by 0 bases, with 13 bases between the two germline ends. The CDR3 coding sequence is TGTGCCAGCACCGAGGACGGACTTAGCAATCAGCCCCAGCATTTT. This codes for CASTEDGLSNQPQHF.

The DNA of the CDR3 is TGCGCCAGCAGCCAGGGCTACAGCTCCTACGAGCAGTACTTC. The encoded protein is CASSQGYSSYEQYF. V gene TRBV4-1 combines with J gene TRBJ2-7; D not resolved. CDR1 and CDR2 from the germline V gene are MGHRA and YSYEKL. V lost 3 bases, J lost 0 bases, and 9 bases lay in between. The CDR3 is 14 amino acids.

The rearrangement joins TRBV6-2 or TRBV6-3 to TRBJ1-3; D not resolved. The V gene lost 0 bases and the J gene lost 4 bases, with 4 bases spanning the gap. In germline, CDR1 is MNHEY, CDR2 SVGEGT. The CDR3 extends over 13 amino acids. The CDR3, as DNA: TGTGCCAGCAGTTACTCGGAGGGAAACACCATATATTTT. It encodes CASSYSEGNTIYF.

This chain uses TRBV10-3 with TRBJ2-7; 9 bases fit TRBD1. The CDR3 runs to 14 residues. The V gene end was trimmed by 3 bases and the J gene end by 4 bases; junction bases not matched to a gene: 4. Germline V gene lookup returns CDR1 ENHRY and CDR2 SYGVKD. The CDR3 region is CAISEQGALYEQYF. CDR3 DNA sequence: TGTGCCATCAGTGAACAGGGGGCGCTTTACGAGCAGTACTTC.

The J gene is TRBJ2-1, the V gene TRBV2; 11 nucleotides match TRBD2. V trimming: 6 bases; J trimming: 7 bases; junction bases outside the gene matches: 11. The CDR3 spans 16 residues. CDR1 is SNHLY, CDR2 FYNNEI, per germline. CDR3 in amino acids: CASRKNSGGARNEQFF. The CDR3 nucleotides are TGTGCCAGCAGGAAGAATAGCGGGGGGGCACGGAATGAGCAGTTCTTC.

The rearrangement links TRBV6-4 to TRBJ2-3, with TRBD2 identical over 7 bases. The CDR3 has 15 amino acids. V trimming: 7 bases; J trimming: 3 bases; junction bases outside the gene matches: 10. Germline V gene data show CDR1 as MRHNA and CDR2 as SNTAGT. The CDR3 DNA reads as TGTGCCAGCAATCCTAGCGGAGGACCTACAGATACGCAGTATTTT. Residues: CASNPSGGPTDTQYF.

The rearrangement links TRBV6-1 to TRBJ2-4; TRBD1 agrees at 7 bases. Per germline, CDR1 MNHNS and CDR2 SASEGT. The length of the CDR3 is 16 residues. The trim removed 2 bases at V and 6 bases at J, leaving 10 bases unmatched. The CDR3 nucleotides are TGTGCCAGCAGTGAACAAGGGGGAGACAGGGCAAACATTCAGTACTTC. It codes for CASSEQGGDRANIQYF.

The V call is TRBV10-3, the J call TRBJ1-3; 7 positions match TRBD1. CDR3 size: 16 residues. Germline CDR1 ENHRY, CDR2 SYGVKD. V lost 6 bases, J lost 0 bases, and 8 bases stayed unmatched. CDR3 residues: CAISPGGQSSGNTIYF. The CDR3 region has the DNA TGTGCCATCAGCCCCGGGGGACAGAGCTCTGGAAACACCATATATTTT.

CDR3 sequence (DNA): TGTGCCAGCAGTGAAGTTCTTTCGGCCCTCCACTTT. It encodes CASSEVLSALHF. The V call is TRBV6-1, the J call TRBJ1-6, with unresolved D. Germline V gives CDR1 MNHNS, CDR2 SASEGT. V was cut by 1 base and J by 14 bases, with 9 bases left in between. This CDR3 contains 12 residues.

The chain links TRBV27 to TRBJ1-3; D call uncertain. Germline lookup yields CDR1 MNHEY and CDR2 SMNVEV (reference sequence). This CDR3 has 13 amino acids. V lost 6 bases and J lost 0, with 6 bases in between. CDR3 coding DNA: TGTGCCAGCAGAACAAGCTCTGGAAACACCATATATTTT. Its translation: CASRTSSGNTIYF.

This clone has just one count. The CDR3 nucleotides read TGTGCCATCAGTGAATCAGGATTCTATGGCTACACCTTC. Protein: CAISESGFYGYTF. This chain connects TRBV10-3 to TRBJ1-2; no firm D call. The ends were cut back, 3 bases at V and 4 bases at J, with 9 bases in the middle. The CDR3 is 13 amino acids. The germline V gene has CDR1 ENHRY and CDR2 SYGVKD.

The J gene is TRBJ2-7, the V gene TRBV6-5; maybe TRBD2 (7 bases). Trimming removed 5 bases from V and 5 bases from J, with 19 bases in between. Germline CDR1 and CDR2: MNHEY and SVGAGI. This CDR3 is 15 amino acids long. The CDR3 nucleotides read TGTGCCAGCAGTCCCAAGGGGGGGCGTATCGACGAGCAGTACTTC. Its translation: CASSPKGGRIDEQYF.

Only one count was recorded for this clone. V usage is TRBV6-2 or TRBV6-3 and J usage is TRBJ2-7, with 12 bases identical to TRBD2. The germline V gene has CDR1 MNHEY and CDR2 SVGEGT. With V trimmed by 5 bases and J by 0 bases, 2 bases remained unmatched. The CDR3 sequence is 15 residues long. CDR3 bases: TGTGCCAGCAGTATGACTAGCGGGAGCTCCTACGAGCAGTACTTC. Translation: CASSMTSGSSYEQYF.

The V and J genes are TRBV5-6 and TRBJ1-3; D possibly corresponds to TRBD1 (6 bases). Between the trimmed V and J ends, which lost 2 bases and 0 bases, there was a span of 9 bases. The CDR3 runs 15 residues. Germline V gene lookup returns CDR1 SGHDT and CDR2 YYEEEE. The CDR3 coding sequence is TGTGCCAGCAGCTTTGACAGGCTCTCTGGAAACACCATATATTTT. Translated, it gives CASSFDRLSGNTIYF.

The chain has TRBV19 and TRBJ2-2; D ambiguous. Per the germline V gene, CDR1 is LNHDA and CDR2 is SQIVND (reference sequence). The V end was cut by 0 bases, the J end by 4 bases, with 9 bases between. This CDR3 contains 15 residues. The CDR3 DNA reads TGTGCCAGTAGTATAGATAGTAGACTCACCGGGGAGCTGTTTTTT. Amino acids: CASSIDSRLTGELFF.

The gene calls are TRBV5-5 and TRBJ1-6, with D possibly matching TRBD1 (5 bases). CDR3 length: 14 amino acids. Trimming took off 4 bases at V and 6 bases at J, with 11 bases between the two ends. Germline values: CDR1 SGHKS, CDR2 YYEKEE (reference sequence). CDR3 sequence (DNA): TGTGCCAGCAGCCGCGACAGACTTAATTCACCCCTCCACTTT. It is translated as CASSRDRLNSPLHF.

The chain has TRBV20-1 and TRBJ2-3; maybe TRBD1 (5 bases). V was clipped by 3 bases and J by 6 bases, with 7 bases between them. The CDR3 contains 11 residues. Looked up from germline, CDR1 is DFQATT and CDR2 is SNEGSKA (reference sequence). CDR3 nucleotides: TGCAGTGCTAGTGGGGCGGATACGCAGTATTTT. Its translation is CSASGADTQYF.

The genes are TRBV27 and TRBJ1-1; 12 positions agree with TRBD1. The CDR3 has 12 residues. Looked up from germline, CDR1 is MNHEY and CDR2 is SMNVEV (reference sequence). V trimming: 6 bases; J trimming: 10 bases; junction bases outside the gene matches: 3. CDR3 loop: CASRGQGARAFF. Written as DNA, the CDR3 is TGTGCCAGCAGGGGACAGGGGGCGAGAGCTTTCTTT.

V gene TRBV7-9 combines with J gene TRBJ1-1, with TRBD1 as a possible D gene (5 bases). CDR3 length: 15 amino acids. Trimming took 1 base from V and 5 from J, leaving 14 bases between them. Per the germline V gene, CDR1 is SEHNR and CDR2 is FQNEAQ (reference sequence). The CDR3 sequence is CASSLERGVWTEAFF. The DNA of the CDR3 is TGTGCCAGCAGCTTAGAAAGGGGCGTATGGACTGAAGCTTTCTTT.

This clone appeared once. Written as DNA, the CDR3 is TGTGCCAGCAGCGATGGGACTAGCGGGAGGAAAGAGACCCAGTACTTC. Translating it yields CASSDGTSGRKETQYF. This sequence joins TRBV7-9 and TRBJ2-5; 15 nucleotides align to TRBD2. CDR1 is SEHNR and CDR2 is FQNEAQ in the germline V gene (reference sequence). J lost 3 bases, V lost 5 bases, and 4 bases had no gene match. The CDR3 is made up of 16 amino acids.

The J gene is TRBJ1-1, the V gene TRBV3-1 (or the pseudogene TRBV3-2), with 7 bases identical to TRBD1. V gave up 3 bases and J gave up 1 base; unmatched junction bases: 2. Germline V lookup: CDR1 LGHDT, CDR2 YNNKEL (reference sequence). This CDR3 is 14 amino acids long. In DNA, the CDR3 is TGTGCCAGCAGCCACTGGACAGGGAACACTGAAGCTTTCTTT. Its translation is CASSHWTGNTEAFF.